These 6 T cell receptor beta chains came from one sample sequenced in a study of identical twins. In TCRdb, the 5' RACE reads were re-called with MiXCR into one record per CDR3 protein. The repertoire consists of around 200,000 distinct CDR3 sequences, with about a tenth occurring once and the leading ten covering about 5%. The sample was memory (CD45RO+) T cells sorted from blood. All receptors derive from a woman aged 18 to 35 in good health.

This clonotype is a singleton in its sample. The V call is TRBV3-1, the J call TRBJ2-1, with 9 positions matching TRBD2. The V and J ends lost 1 base and 6 bases, in that order; junction bases with no gene match: 4. This CDR3 contains 15 residues. CDR1 is LGHDT, CDR2 YNNKEL, per germline (reference sequence). The CDR3 protein is CASSQVGGGGNEQFF. The CDR3 nucleotides are TGTGCCAGCAGCCAAGTGGGCGGGGGGGGCAATGAGCAGTTCTTC.

At least ten counts were recorded for this clonotype. V and J are TRBV11-2 and TRBJ1-1; D is unclear. CDR3 length: 15 residues. CDR1 and CDR2 (germline): SGHAT, FQNNGV. Trimming left V 5 bases short and J 2 bases short, with 15 bases between. The CDR3, as DNA: TGTGCCAGCAGCCCTCAAATCGGGCTCAACACTGAAGCTTTCTTT. It translates to CASSPQIGLNTEAFF.

The chain is built from TRBV12-3 or TRBV12-4 and TRBJ1-2; D call uncertain. The CDR3 sequence is 14 residues long. Trimming removed 3 bases at V and 6 bases at J, with 14 bases between. The CDR3 coding sequence is TGTGCCAGCAGTTTTAAGGTGAAGGTCCATGGCTACACCTTC. It codes for CASSFKVKVHGYTF.

The CDR3 DNA reads as TGTGCCAGCAGTTCCAACAGGGACCTGGAGACCCAGTACTTC. Its translation is CASSSNRDLETQYF. The V call is TRBV12-3 or TRBV12-4, the J call TRBJ2-5; maybe TRBD1 (6 bases). This CDR3 is built from 14 residues. V was trimmed by 4 bases and J by 5 bases, leaving 14 bases between them.

In this sample, this clonotype turned up many times. The chain recombines TRBV10-3 with TRBJ1-5; possible D gene TRBD1, 5 bases. The CDR3 sequence is 12 residues long. V lost 10 bases to trimming and J lost 3 bases, with 10 bases between them. Looked up from germline, CDR1 is ENHRY and CDR2 is SYGVKD. The CDR3 DNA sequence: TGTGCCACCAGACAGTTCAATCAGCCCCAGCATTTT. It yields the protein CATRQFNQPQHF.

This rearrangement joins TRBV7-3 to TRBJ2-6; no firm D call. Germline V CDR1 and CDR2: SGHTA, FQGTGA. The CDR3 is 15 residues long. V lost 5 bases and J lost 0, with 8 bases in between. The CDR3 bases are TGTGCCAGCAGCCTCCTACACTCTGGGGCCAACGTCCTGACTTTC. Translated, it gives CASSLLHSGANVLTF.